The next 29 T cell receptor beta chains were all read from a single sample in a study of T cells in Graves' hyperthyroidism and ophthalmopathy. Authors of the study amplified TCR beta CDR3 regions from RNA transcripts. HTBI primers were employed in a first-round RT-PCR of the TCR CDR3. A single record per CDR3 protein comes from TCRdb applying MiXCR to the multiplex PCR reads. The table lists around 500,000 distinct CDR3 sequences, around 16% of them singletons. Sample: blood. The receptors were gathered from a woman aged 25 to 39 with Graves' ophthalmopathy.

This clonotype was picked up a small number of times. The chain combines TRBV27 with TRBJ2-1, with 13 positions matching TRBD2. J was trimmed by 6 bases and V by 6 bases; bases with no gene match: 5. CDR1 is MNHEY, CDR2 SMNVEV, per germline (reference sequence). There are 15 residues in the CDR3. CDR3 protein: CASRSGTSGINEQFF. The DNA for the CDR3 is TGTGCCAGCAGATCCGGGACTAGCGGGATCAATGAGCAGTTCTTC.

This clonotype has at least ten counts. The rearrangement joins TRBV6-1 to TRBJ2-2; tentatively, D is TRBD1 (5 bases). Germline CDR1 MNHNS, CDR2 SASEGT. Trimming stripped 5 bases from V and 5 bases from J, with 9 bases between. The CDR3 is made up of 13 amino acids. In DNA form, the CDR3 reads TGTGCCAGCAGTTTGACAGTTACCGGGGAGCTGTTTTTT. Its protein is CASSLTVTGELFF.

This clonotype was seen ten or more times. The chain has TRBV6-2 or TRBV6-3 and TRBJ2-1; weak D call: TRBD2 (5 bases). The CDR3 is 16 residues long. V lost 0 bases to trimming and J lost 4 bases, with 13 bases between them. Germline CDR1 and CDR2: MNHEY and SVGEGT. For the CDR3, the DNA is TGTGCCAGCAGTTACTCGTTCGCGGACTTATACAATGAGCAGTTCTTC. As protein: CASSYSFADLYNEQFF.

This clonotype occurred many times. This chain connects TRBV11-1 to TRBJ1-1; D remains ambiguous. This CDR3 comprises 13 residues. Deletions cut 5 bases from V and 11 bases from J, with 18 bases between. Germline V gene lookup returns CDR1 SGHAT and CDR2 FQDESV (reference sequence). The CDR3 bases are TGTGCCAGCAGCCTAGGACCGAGGGCGGCGGCTTTCTTT. Its protein product is CASSLGPRAAAFF.

V and J are TRBV7-9 and TRBJ1-4; no clear D gene. The V gene's germline CDR1 is SEHNR and CDR2 FQNEAQ (reference sequence). CDR3 length: 12 amino acids. The V end was cut by 1 base, the J end by 13 bases, with 10 bases between. The chain's CDR3 is CASSLDRLGLFF. CDR3 nucleotides: TGTGCCAGCAGCTTAGACCGACTAGGACTGTTTTTT.

The sample holds many counts of this clonotype. The V call is TRBV6-2 or TRBV6-3, the J call TRBJ1-5; 7 bases are shared with TRBD1. Germline assignment: CDR1 MNHEY and CDR2 SVGEGT. Trimming took 6 bases from V and 4 from J; bases not matched to a gene: 12. The CDR3 spans 16 residues. The CDR3 is CASRKRGTAPNQPQHF. The CDR3 region has the DNA TGTGCCAGCAGGAAGCGAGGGACAGCCCCTAATCAGCCCCAGCATTTT.

This clonotype was recorded at least ten times. The chain carries TRBV28 and TRBJ1-1, with D maybe TRBD1 (5 bases). Germline V gene lookup returns CDR1 MDHEN and CDR2 SYDVKM. Trimming took off 3 bases at V and 7 bases at J, with 21 bases between the two ends. The CDR3 spans 16 residues. The DNA for the CDR3 is TGTGCCAGCAGTTTCGAGGGGCTAGCTTATCCCCTTGAAGCTTTCTTT. Translating it yields CASSFEGLAYPLEAFF.

The J gene is TRBJ1-2, the V gene TRBV2, with a tentative D call TRBD1 (5 bases). V gave up 6 bases and J gave up 3 bases, with 8 bases separating them. The germline CDR1 and CDR2 sequences are SNHLY and FYNNEI. This CDR3 has 12 residues. CDR3 bases: TGTGCCAGCAGGGGGGGGGACTATGGCTACACCTTC. Translating gives CASRGGDYGYTF.

The table lists this clonotype with many counts. This CDR3 reads CSASGSGYEQFF. For the CDR3, the DNA is TGCAGTGCTAGCGGGAGTGGCTATGAGCAGTTCTTC. The chain has TRBV20-1 and TRBJ2-1; TRBD2 might be the D (6 bases). The CDR3 length is 12 residues. V lost 3 bases and J 8 bases, leaving 11 bases between the germline ends. Germline V gene data show CDR1 as DFQATT and CDR2 as SNEGSKA (reference sequence).

This clonotype has just one count. The rearrangement joins TRBV11-2 to TRBJ2-1; TRBD2 agrees at 12 bases. J was trimmed by 5 bases and V by 5 bases; bases with no gene match: 10. The CDR3 runs 17 residues. Germline CDR1 and CDR2: SGHAT and FQNNGV. The CDR3 loop is CASSGRTSGKAHNEQFF. The CDR3 region has the DNA TGTGCCAGCAGCGGTCGGACTAGCGGGAAAGCGCACAATGAGCAGTTCTTC.

V usage is TRBV19 and J usage is TRBJ1-2; D perhaps matches TRBD1 (5 bases). Germline V gene data show CDR1 as LNHDA and CDR2 as SQIVND (reference sequence). V lost 10 bases and J 8 bases, leaving 23 bases between the germline ends. This CDR3 has 14 amino acids. This CDR3 is CATAVGRTLGGYTF. The CDR3 DNA reads TGTGCCACCGCCGTGGGGCGGACTTTGGGCGGCTACACCTTC.

Concerning this clonotype itself: A read error may explain this, as a much larger clone is one base away. The chain is built from TRBV2 and TRBJ1-6; D gene unclear. The CDR3 has 19 amino acids. Germline V CDR1 and CDR2: SNHLY, FYNNEI. The CDR3, as DNA: TGTGCCAGCAGTGAAGGGGAGTCACTACTAAGCTCCTGTAATTCACCCCTCCACTTT. This sequence encodes CASSEGESLLSSCNSPLHF.

The rearrangement links TRBV7-9 to TRBJ2-4; possible D gene TRBD2, 6 bases. CDR1 and CDR2 from the germline V gene are SEHNR and FQNEAQ (reference sequence). The CDR3 length is 16 residues. Trimming took off 0 bases at V and 2 bases at J, with 11 bases between the two ends. CDR3: CASSLAVRDSKNIQYF. For the CDR3, the DNA is TGTGCCAGCAGCTTAGCGGTGAGGGACTCCAAAAACATTCAGTACTTC.

The sample holds many counts of this clonotype. The gene calls are TRBV11-2 and TRBJ1-3, with D tentatively TRBD1 (5 bases). Deletions cut 1 base from V and 4 bases from J, with 14 bases between. The CDR3 totals 16 residues. Germline CDR1 and CDR2: SGHAT and FQNNGV. As DNA, the CDR3 is TGTGCCAGCAGCTTAGTGTCAGGGCGAGGCGGAAACACCATATATTTT. Its protein is CASSLVSGRGGNTIYF.

This clonotype was recorded at least ten times. This chain links TRBV20-1 with TRBJ2-3; 8 bases match TRBD2. This CDR3 comprises 15 residues. Germline assignment: CDR1 DFQATT and CDR2 SNEGSKA (reference sequence). J was trimmed by 2 bases and V by 3 bases; bases with no gene match: 7. As DNA, the CDR3 is TGCAGTGCTAGCGAGGCGGGAGGAGCCACAGATACGCAGTATTTT. It encodes CSASEAGGATDTQYF.

This clonotype has a single count. The chain carries TRBV7-2 and TRBJ1-6; perhaps TRBD1 as D (6 bases). The CDR3 sequence is 13 residues long. V lost 4 bases and J lost 14, with 15 bases in between. Germline CDR1 is SGHTA and CDR2 is FQGNSA. In nucleotides, the CDR3 is TGTGCCAGCAGCTATAACAGGGAGAACTCCCTCCACTTT. Residues: CASSYNRENSLHF.

This clonotype was picked up many times. The CDR3 loop is CASSPDLTGGNEQYF. The DNA for the CDR3 is TGTGCCAGCTCACCCGACTTGACAGGGGGGAACGAGCAGTACTTC. This chain uses TRBV18 with TRBJ2-7; 9 bases are shared with TRBD1. The CDR3 runs 15 residues. The V gene's germline CDR1 is KGHSH and CDR2 LQKENI. The V and J ends lost 3 bases and 5 bases, in that order; junction bases with no gene match: 8.

This clonotype was recorded many times. V gene TRBV20-1 combines with J gene TRBJ2-3; either TRBD1 or TRBD2 may supply D (5 bases each). The V and J ends lost 6 bases and 1 base respectively, with 14 bases between them. The CDR3 totals 14 residues. CDR1 and CDR2 (germline): DFQATT, SNEGSKA (reference sequence). In DNA form, the CDR3 reads TGCAGTGCGTGGGACCTATCGCGCACAGATACGCAGTATTTT. It is translated as CSAWDLSRTDTQYF.

This clonotype was seen at least ten times. This chain connects TRBV27 to TRBJ1-1; D is uncertain. Trimming took 7 bases from V and 1 from J, leaving 13 bases between them. The germline CDR1 and CDR2 sequences are MNHEY and SMNVEV (reference sequence). The CDR3 has 14 residues. CDR3 nucleotide sequence: TGTGCCAGCACAGACCTAAACAGGAACACTGAAGCTTTCTTT. Encoded protein: CASTDLNRNTEAFF.

V and J are TRBV7-6 and TRBJ2-7, with 9 bases lining up with TRBD1. There are 14 residues in the CDR3. V shed 5 bases and J 6 bases; nucleotides not matched to a gene: 8. Germline V gene lookup returns CDR1 SGHVS and CDR2 FNYEAQ. CDR3 nucleotide sequence: TGTGCCAGCAGCACAAGACAGGGGGGAGGCGAGCAGTACTTC. Its protein is CASSTRQGGGEQYF. Based on the CDR3 plus reference TRBV7-6 and TRBJ2-7, the full variable domain is GAGVSQSPRYKVTKRGQDVALRCDPISGHVSLYWYRQALGQGPEFLTYFNYEAQQDKSGLPNDRFSAERPEGSISTLTIQRTEQRDSAMYRCASSTRQGGGEQYFGPGTRLTVT.

This clonotype was seen at least ten times. This chain connects TRBV3-1 to TRBJ2-1; 9 bases fit TRBD2. CDR3 length: 15 amino acids. Trimming at V came to 6 bases and at J to 2 bases, leaving 5 bases not matched to a gene. CDR1 and CDR2 (germline): LGHDT, YNNKEL (reference sequence). This CDR3 reads CASSLSGSAYNEQFF. In nucleotides, the CDR3 is TGTGCCAGCAGTCTTAGCGGGAGTGCCTACAATGAGCAGTTCTTC.

This chain uses TRBV6-2 or TRBV6-3 with TRBJ2-4; D remains unclear. Trimming cost V 5 bases and J 5 bases, with 31 bases left between them. The CDR3 extends over 20 amino acids. Germline V gene data show CDR1 as MNHEY and CDR2 as SVGEGT. The CDR3 protein is CASSRASWGLIELGENIQYF. In DNA, the CDR3 is TGTGCCAGCAGTAGGGCGTCGTGGGGATTAATAGAACTCGGTGAAAACATTCAGTACTTC.

The CDR3: CASTGLAYEQYF. In DNA form, the CDR3 reads TGCGCCAGCACCGGACTAGCCTACGAGCAGTACTTC. J is TRBJ2-7 and V is TRBV10-2, with 7 bases fitting TRBD2. In germline, CDR1 is WSHSY, CDR2 SAAADI. CDR3 length: 12 amino acids. V lost 7 bases to trimming and J lost 2 bases; unmatched junction nucleotides: 2.

The chain combines TRBV7-2 with TRBJ1-6, with a weak D call TRBD1 (5 bases). Germline V gene data show CDR1 as SGHTA and CDR2 as FQGNSA. CDR3 length: 14 residues. V lost 1 base and J lost 9, with 10 bases in between. The CDR3: CTSSLGTTGSPLHF. Here the CDR3 DNA reads TGTACCAGCAGCTTAGGGACAACGGGTTCACCCCTCCACTTT.

This chain uses TRBV28 with TRBJ1-6; no reliable D call. This CDR3 comprises 13 residues. V lost 7 bases and J 7 bases, leaving 11 bases between the germline ends. Germline assignment: CDR1 MDHEN and CDR2 SYDVKM. The CDR3 loop reads CASTTVLNSPLHF. In DNA, the CDR3 is TGTGCCAGCACGACGGTTTTGAATTCACCCCTCCACTTT.

The V call is TRBV12-5, the J call TRBJ2-7; D gene unclear. The V gene lost 2 bases and the J gene lost 7 bases, with 6 bases spanning the gap. The CDR3 contains 11 residues. Germline CDR1 is LGHNT and CDR2 is FRNRAP. The CDR3 region is CASGLSHEQYF. CDR3 coding DNA: TGTGCTAGTGGTTTGTCTCATGAGCAGTACTTC.

The chain employs TRBV29-1 and TRBJ1-2, with D possibly being TRBD1 (6 bases). Germline V gene sequence: CDR1 SQVTM, CDR2 ANQGSEA. The length of the CDR3 is 17 residues. V lost 4 bases to trimming and J lost 7 bases, with 28 bases between them. The CDR3 protein is CSVGQVLLDRSRPGYTF. CDR3 in DNA: TGCAGCGTTGGACAGGTACTTTTAGACAGGTCCCGTCCTGGCTACACCTTC.

The chain recombines TRBV7-2 with TRBJ1-1; 8 bases agree with TRBD1. Per germline, CDR1 SGHTA and CDR2 FQGNSA. V shed 4 bases and J 9 bases; nucleotides not matched to a gene: 4. The CDR3 loop spans 12 amino acids. Written as DNA, the CDR3 is TGTGCCAGCAGCTCACGGACAGGGAAAGCTTTCTTT. Its translation is CASSSRTGKAFF.

This clonotype was detected a few times. The chain has TRBV29-1 and TRBJ2-7; 8 positions match TRBD1. The trim removed 0 bases at V and 4 bases at J, leaving 11 bases unmatched. CDR1 is SQVTM and CDR2 is ANQGSEA in the germline V gene. This CDR3 contains 16 residues. CDR3 residues: CSVEDIGDRGFYEQYF. Here the CDR3 DNA reads TGCAGCGTTGAAGATATAGGAGACAGGGGTTTTTACGAGCAGTACTTC.